This T cell receptor (beta chain) was observed in a study of cytotoxic CD8 clonotypes in ibrutinib-treated CLL (dated by TCRdb to the early 2020s). Study-level background: In this cohort, about 16 patients were treatment-naive and approximately twelve were relapsed/refractory, while around 17 had unmutated IGHV. Responses were partial in roughly 24 patients and complete in 2; after median about 70 months follow-up, around 15 stayed in remission and roughly twelve progressed. Response samples were taken after a median of around 13 months on treatment, ranging from roughly 6 to 36 months. On average, each sample yielded 250,000 to 300,000 productive templates and about 94,000 productive rearrangements. Of the 85 to 95 participants in the trial, approximately 25 had longitudinal samples available. Cryopreserved peripheral blood mononuclear cells were collected before treatment, at response, and at either disease progression or sustained remission. All remission and progressive disease samples were collected while patients were still receiving ibrutinib.

About 2 micrograms of genomic DNA were extracted from cryopreserved PBMCs for TCR beta library preparation. Longitudinal blood samples from CLL patients on ibrutinib monotherapy underwent high-throughput TCR beta sequencing. The patients took part in an open-label, single-center phase 2 trial of ibrutinib monotherapy. From the cysteine up to the phenylalanine, the CDR3 has a length of 17 residues. Left in the record is the CDR3 DNA by itself, 51 bases read in frame from the first base. Trimming removed 5 bases from V and 5 bases from J; the gene matches leave 10 bases unexplained. For CDR1 and CDR2, the germline V gene lists KGHSH and LQKENI. Overall study outcomes, separate from this receptor: Baseline clonality exceeded that of age-matched healthy donors and correlated strongly with circulating CD8+ T-cell counts. Public clonotypes were rare and either shrank or stayed stable during treatment, and the rise in clonality at ibrutinib response reflected expansion of private clonotypes. At ibrutinib response clonality went up, during sustained remission it held steady, and at progression it dropped back toward baseline. Sampling times were not matched between patients in sustained remission and patients whose disease was progressing, and lymph node repertoires were not examined.

The goal of deep resolution MiSeq sequencing was a depth between 1 in 1 million and 1 in 200,000 T cells, and coverage averaged 10x per clonotype. The immunoSEQ hsTCRB Kit was used to generate the TCR beta libraries. The study's processing was this. The data were analyzed with ImmunoSEQ Analyzer and ImmunoSEQ Data Assistant, and V, D and J gene assignments followed IMGT definitions. Clonality, which ranges from 0 to 1, was calculated as one minus the normalized Shannon entropy of productive rearrangement frequencies. Only overrepresented clonotypes making up at least 0.05% of each patient's repertoire were included in the public clonotype analysis. About a dozen repertoires from age-matched healthy donors, obtained from immuneACCESS, served as clonality controls. Imported from immuneACCESS, the table was reduced by TCRdb to in-frame sequences with V and J called. These copies leave out some clones; in studies compared against another copy, an unresolved V gene accounts for under half, and the cause of the remainder is not known. From that table come the V and J calls and clone size; the DNA was used to work out D and trimming. This sample holds around 330,000 clones; 67% were observed only once. The ten most abundant clones make up about 5.9% of the sample.

Notes on this clone: Its cognate antigen has yet to be identified. Qualities for individual bases were not recorded, and no much larger clone is one base off.

The source of this sequence is a human donor with chronic lymphocytic leukemia. The receptor chain draws on TRBV18 and TRBJ2-1; 12 bases in the junction line up with TRBD2. The material was PBMCs, obtained after 36 months of ibrutinib treatment. The nucleotide sequence reads TGTGCCAGCTCAAGCCCCAGGGGGACTAGCGGGCACAATGAGCAGTTCTTC. It is translated as CASSSPRGTSGHNEQFF.